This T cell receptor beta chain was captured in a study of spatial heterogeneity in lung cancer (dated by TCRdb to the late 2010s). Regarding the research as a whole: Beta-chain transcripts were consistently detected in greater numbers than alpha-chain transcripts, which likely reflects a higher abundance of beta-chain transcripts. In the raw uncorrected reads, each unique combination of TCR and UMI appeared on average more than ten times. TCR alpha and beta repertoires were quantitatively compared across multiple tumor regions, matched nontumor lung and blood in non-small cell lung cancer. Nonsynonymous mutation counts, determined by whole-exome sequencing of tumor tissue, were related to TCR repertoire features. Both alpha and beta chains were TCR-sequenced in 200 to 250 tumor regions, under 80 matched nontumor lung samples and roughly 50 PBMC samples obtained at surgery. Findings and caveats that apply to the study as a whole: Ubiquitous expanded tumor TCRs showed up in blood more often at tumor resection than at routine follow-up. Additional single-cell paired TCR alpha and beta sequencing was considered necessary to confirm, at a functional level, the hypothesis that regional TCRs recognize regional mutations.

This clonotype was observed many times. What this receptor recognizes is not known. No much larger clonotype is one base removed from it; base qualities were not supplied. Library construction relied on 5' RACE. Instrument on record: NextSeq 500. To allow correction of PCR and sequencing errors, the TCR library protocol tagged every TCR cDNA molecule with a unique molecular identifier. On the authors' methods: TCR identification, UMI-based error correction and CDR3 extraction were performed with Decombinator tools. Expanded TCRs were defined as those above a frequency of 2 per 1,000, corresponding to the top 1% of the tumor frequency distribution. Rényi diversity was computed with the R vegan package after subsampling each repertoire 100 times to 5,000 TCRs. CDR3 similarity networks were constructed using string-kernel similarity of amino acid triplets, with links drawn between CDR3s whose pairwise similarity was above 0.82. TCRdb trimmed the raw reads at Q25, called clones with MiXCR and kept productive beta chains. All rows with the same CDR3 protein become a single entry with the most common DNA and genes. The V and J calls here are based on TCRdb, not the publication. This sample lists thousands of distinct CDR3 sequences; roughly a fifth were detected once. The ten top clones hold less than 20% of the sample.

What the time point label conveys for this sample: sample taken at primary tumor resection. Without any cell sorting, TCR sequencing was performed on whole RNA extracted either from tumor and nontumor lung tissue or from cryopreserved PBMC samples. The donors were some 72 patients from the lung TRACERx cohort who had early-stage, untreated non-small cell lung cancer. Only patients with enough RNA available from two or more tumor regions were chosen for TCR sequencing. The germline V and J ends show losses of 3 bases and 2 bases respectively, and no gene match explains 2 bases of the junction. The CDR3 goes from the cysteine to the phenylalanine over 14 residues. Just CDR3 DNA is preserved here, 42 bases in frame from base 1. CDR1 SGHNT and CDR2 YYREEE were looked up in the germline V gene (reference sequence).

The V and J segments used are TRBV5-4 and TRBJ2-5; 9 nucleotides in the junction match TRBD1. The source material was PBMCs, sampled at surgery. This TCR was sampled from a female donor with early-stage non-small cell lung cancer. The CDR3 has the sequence CASSWDRDQETQYF. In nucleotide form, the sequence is TGTGCCAGCAGCTGGGACAGGGATCAAGAGACCCAGTACTTC.